What follows are 5 T cell receptor beta chains derived from one specimen sequenced in a study of blood T cell repertoires in COVID-19. Some clones are missing from TCRdb's copy, which holds only in-frame ones; the method was immunoSEQ multiplex PCR. This table has hundreds of thousands of clones, 87% appearing once. The source material was PBMCs or T cells enriched from blood (not recorded which). The receptors stem from a woman aged 35 to 49 who had recovered from COVID-19.

This chain connects TRBV18 to TRBJ1-5, with 7 positions matching TRBD1. The CDR3 spans 15 residues. Germline values: CDR1 KGHSH, CDR2 LQKENI. V trimming: 4 bases; J trimming: 3 bases; junction bases outside the gene matches: 6. CDR3 nucleotides: TGTGCCAGCTCACTCCCGGACAGGCCCAATCAGCCCCAGCATTTT. Its translation is CASSLPDRPNQPQHF. The whole variable domain, remainder taken from reference TRBV18 and TRBJ1-5, is NAGVMQNPRHLVRRRGQEARLRCSPMKGHSHVYWYRQLPEEGLKFMVYLQKENIIDESGMPKERFSAEFPKEGPSILRIQQVVRGDSAAYFCASSLPDRPNQPQHFGDGTRLSIL.

This clone was observed a handful of times. This sequence joins TRBV5-1 and TRBJ2-1, with 10 bases fitting TRBD2. With V trimmed by 4 bases and J by 7 bases, 11 bases remained unmatched. CDR1 is SGHRS, CDR2 YFSETQ, per germline. CDR3 length equals 16 residues. The CDR3: CASSPGVASGSNEQFF. CDR3 in DNA: TGCGCCAGCAGCCCTGGTGTGGCTAGCGGGAGTAATGAGCAGTTCTTC.

The chain couples TRBV4-3 to TRBJ1-3, with D tentatively TRBD1 (5 bases). Trimming left V 4 bases short and J 0 bases short, with 13 bases between. The CDR3 spans 16 residues. Per the germline V gene, CDR1 is LGHNA and CDR2 is YSLEER. The CDR3 sequence: CASSPGTGASGNTIYF. The CDR3 DNA reads as TGCGCCAGCAGCCCAGGGACTGGGGCCTCTGGAAACACCATATATTTT.

V gene TRBV5-6 combines with J gene TRBJ2-7, with 7 bases fitting TRBD1. The germline V gene has CDR1 SGHDT and CDR2 YYEEEE. V trimming: 4 bases; J trimming: 0 bases; junction bases outside the gene matches: 10. The CDR3 runs to 16 residues. The CDR3 protein is CASSHDPGQSSYEQYF. CDR3 bases: TGTGCCAGCAGCCACGATCCGGGACAGAGCTCCTACGAGCAGTACTTC.

The chain joins TRBV9 to TRBJ2-7, with TRBD2 matching 7 bases. The CDR3 covers 14 residues. Unmatched junction bases numbered 6, after V lost 4 bases and J lost 2 bases. Germline CDR1 and CDR2: SGDLS and YYNGEE. In DNA, the CDR3 is TGTGCCAGCAGCTCTGGGACTAAACCCTACGAGCAGTACTTC. It codes for CASSSGTKPYEQYF. The full variable domain, with the rest looked up from reference TRBV9 and TRBJ2-7, is DSGVTQTPKHLITATGQRVTLRCSPRSGDLSVYWYQQSLDQGLQFLIQYYNGEERAKGNILERFSAQQFPDLHSELNLSSLELGDSALYFCASSSGTKPYEQYFGPGTRLTVT.